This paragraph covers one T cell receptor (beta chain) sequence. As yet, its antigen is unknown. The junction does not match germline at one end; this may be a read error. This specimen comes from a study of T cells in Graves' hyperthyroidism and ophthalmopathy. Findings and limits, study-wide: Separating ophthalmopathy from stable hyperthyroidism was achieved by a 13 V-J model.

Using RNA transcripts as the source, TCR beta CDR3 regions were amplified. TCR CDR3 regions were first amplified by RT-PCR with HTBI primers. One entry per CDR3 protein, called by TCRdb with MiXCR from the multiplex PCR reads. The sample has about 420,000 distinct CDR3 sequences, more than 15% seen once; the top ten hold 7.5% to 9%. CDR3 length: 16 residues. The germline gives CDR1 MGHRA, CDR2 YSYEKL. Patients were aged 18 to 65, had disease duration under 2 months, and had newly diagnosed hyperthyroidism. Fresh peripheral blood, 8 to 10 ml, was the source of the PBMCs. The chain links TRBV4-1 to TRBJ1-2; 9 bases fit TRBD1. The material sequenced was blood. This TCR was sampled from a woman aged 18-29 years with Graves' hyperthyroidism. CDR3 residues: CVSSQGPGQGKGGYTF. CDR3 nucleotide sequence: TGCGTCAGCAGCCAAGGCCCGGGACAGGGAAAAGGTGGCTACACCTTC.